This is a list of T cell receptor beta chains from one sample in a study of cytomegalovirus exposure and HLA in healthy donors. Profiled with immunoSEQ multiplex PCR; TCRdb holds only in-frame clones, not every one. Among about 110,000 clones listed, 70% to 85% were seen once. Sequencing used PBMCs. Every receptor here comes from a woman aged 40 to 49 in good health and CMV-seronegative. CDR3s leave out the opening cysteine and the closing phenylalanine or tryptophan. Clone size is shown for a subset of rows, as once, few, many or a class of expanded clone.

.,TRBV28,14,ASSQGSDVGVTEAF
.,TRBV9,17,ASSPSLAGARSGANVLT
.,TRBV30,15,AWSGLRVTGSTDTQY
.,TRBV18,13,ASSPPSGGGTEAF
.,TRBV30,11,AWSVSGALALH
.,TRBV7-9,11,ASSLDPLGEQY
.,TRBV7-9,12,ASSKEDRVAGYT
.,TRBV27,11,ATRESAIHEQF
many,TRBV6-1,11,ASKQGRDTEAF
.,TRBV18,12,ASSLARGQETQY
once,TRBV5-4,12,ASSFDTRNYGYT
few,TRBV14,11,ASSHDRGGEQF
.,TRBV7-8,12,ASSTGSTNEKLF
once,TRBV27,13,ASSFGRDSNQPQH
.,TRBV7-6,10,ASSNGQVGYT
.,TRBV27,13,ASSLGTGGRETQY
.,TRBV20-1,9,SARLYNEQF
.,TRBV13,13,ASSLGTGQNTEAF
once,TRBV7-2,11,ASSSNSGYGYT
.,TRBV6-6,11,ASSQQGALEQY
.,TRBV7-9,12,ASSFNSVNTEAF
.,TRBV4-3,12,ASSPGQGEYGYT
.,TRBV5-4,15,ASSSSRDREQVYGYT
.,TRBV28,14,ASSDEPGQGKNEQF
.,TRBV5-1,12,ASSPGTDRNGYT
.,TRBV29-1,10,SVGQGNTEAF
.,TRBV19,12,ASSSGLSSYEQY
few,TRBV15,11,ATSLDSFYGYT